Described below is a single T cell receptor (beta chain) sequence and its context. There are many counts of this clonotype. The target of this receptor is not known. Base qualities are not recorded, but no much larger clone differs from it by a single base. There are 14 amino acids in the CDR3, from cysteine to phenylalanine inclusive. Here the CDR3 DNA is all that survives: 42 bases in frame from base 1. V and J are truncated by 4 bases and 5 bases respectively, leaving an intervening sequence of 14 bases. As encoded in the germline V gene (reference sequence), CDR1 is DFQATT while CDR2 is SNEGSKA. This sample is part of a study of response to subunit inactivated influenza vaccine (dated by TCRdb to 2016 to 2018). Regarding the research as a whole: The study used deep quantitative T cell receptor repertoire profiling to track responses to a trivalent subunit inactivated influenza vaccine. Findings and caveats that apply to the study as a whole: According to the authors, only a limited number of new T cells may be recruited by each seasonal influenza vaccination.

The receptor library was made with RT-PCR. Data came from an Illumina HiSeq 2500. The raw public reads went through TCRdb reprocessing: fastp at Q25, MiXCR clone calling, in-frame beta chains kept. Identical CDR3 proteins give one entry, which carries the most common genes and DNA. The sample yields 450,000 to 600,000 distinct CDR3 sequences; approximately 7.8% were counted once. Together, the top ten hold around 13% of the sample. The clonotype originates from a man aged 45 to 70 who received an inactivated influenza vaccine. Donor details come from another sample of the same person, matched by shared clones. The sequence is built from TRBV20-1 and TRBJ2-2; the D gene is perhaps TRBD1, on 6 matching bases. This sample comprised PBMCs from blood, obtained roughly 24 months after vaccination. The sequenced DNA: TGCAGTGCTATTCCTGGGGGCACTACCGGGGAGCTGTTTTTT. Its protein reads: CSAIPGGTTGELFF.